The 17 T cell receptor beta chains in this list originate from one sample, sequenced in a study of blood T cell repertoires in COVID-19. Only in-frame clones appear in the TCRdb table, and some are missing; sequencing was by immunoSEQ multiplex PCR. Here the sample spans more than 200,000 clones, 88% being singletons. Sequenced material: peripheral blood. These receptors were collected from a woman aged 25 to 45 with COVID-19, enrolled during active disease.

The chain carries TRBV19 and TRBJ1-4, with D possibly TRBD1 on 5 matching bases. CDR1 and CDR2 (germline): LNHDA, SQIVND (reference sequence). V lost 6 bases, J lost 5 bases, and 13 bases lay in between. The CDR3 has 14 amino acids. CDR3 region: CASRLTEQNEKLFF. The DNA of the CDR3 is TGTGCCAGTAGGCTGACAGAACAAAATGAAAAACTGTTTTTT.

The chain combines TRBV7-9 with TRBJ1-3, with D hard to call. CDR1 is SEHNR, CDR2 FQNEAQ, per germline (reference sequence). The CDR3 contains 15 residues. Trimming left V 2 bases short and J 0 bases short, with 8 bases between. CDR3 in DNA: TGTGCCAGCAGCTTATACGCGCACTCTGGAAACACCATATATTTT. This sequence encodes CASSLYAHSGNTIYF.

The chain has TRBV5-6 and TRBJ2-1, with 10 bases fitting TRBD2. Unmatched junction bases numbered 13, after V lost 6 bases and J lost 7 bases. This CDR3 region has 16 residues. In germline, CDR1 is SGHDT, CDR2 YYEEEE. CDR3 in DNA: TGTGCCAGCACCCGGACGGGAGCGGGAGGGAGAAATGAGCAGTTCTTC. This gives the protein CASTRTGAGGRNEQFF. Using reference TRBV5-6 and TRBJ2-1 for the parts outside the CDR3, the full variable domain is DAGVTQSPTHLIKTRGQQVTLRCSPKSGHDTVSWYQQALGQGPQFIFQYYEEEERQRGNFPDRFSGHQFPNYSSELNVNALLLGDSALYLCASTRTGAGGRNEQFFGPGTRLTVL.

The gene calls are TRBV27 and TRBJ2-7; 8 positions match TRBD1. Germline assignment: CDR1 MNHEY and CDR2 SMNVEV (reference sequence). The CDR3 is 15 residues long. V lost 7 bases and J lost 0; bases outside the gene matches: 8. Here the CDR3 DNA reads TGTGCCAGCACCCCCAGGGGGCTTAGCTCCTACGAGCAGTACTTC. Protein: CASTPRGLSSYEQYF.

This chain joins TRBV2 and TRBJ2-7; 8 positions match TRBD1. With V trimmed by 5 bases and J by 6 bases, 6 bases remained unmatched. CDR1 is SNHLY, CDR2 FYNNEI, per germline. The CDR3 length is 13 residues. CDR3 residues: CASSQITGGEQYV. CDR3 nucleotides: TGTGCCAGCAGTCAAATAACAGGGGGCGAGCAGTACGTC.

The V and J genes are TRBV19 and TRBJ2-6; a weak D match, TRBD1 (5 bases). The CDR3 spans 14 residues. Germline V gene sequence: CDR1 LNHDA, CDR2 SQIVND (reference sequence). V shed 8 bases and J shed 1 base, with 9 bases lying between them. The CDR3 region is CASDTGSGANVLTF. The CDR3 DNA sequence: TGTGCCAGTGACACAGGTTCTGGGGCCAACGTCCTGACTTTC.

The chain couples TRBV6-5 to TRBJ2-4; D is possibly TRBD2 (7 bases). Germline V gives CDR1 MNHEY, CDR2 SVGAGI. The length of the CDR3 is 16 residues. The V gene lost 2 bases and the J gene lost 0 bases, with 11 bases spanning the gap. CDR3 residues: CASSYGGALAKNIQYF. The DNA for the CDR3 is TGTGCCAGCAGTTACGGGGGGGCTCTAGCCAAAAACATTCAGTACTTC.

A single count supports this clone. Written as DNA, the CDR3 is TGTGCCAGCAGTTACCCGAAGACTAGCGGCAATGAGCAGTTCTTC. Protein sequence: CASSYPKTSGNEQFF. The chain recombines TRBV6-5 with TRBJ2-1, with 9 bases that match TRBD2. Germline values: CDR1 MNHEY, CDR2 SVGAGI. The CDR3 length is 15 residues. The ends lost 2 bases at V and 6 bases at J; junction bases unmatched: 5.

This clone was seen only a few times. The V gene is TRBV4-1, the J gene TRBJ1-2; 8 bases agree with TRBD1. In germline, CDR1 is MGHRA, CDR2 YSYEKL. V shed 1 base, J shed 12 bases, and the junction held 10 bases outside the gene matches. The CDR3 has 14 amino acids. Here the CDR3 reads CASSQVLDRAPDTF. The DNA of the CDR3 is TGCGCCAGCAGCCAAGTCCTGGACAGGGCCCCTGACACCTTC.

The J gene is TRBJ1-3, the V gene TRBV6-1, with 7 bases lining up with TRBD1. The V and J ends lost 1 base and 0 bases, in that order; junction bases with no gene match: 6. The germline CDR1 and CDR2 sequences are MNHNS and SASEGT. This CDR3 contains 17 residues. The CDR3, as DNA: TGTGCCAGCAGTGAAGGGTACAGGGGTAACTCTGGAAACACCATATATTTT. Protein: CASSEGYRGNSGNTIYF.

The count of this clone is one. The rearrangement links TRBV3-1 (or the pseudogene TRBV3-2) to TRBJ1-2; D is unresolved. Looked up from germline, CDR1 is LGHDT and CDR2 is YNNKEL (reference sequence). CDR3 length equals 14 residues. The germline V and J ends were trimmed by 3 bases and 1 base, with 9 bases remaining between them. The CDR3 coding sequence is TGTGCCAGCAGCCAGGCCTCTCTTAACTATGGCTACACCTTC. Its protein product is CASSQASLNYGYTF.

V is TRBV6-2 or TRBV6-3 and J is TRBJ2-1; D is possibly TRBD1 (5 bases). CDR1 and CDR2 (germline): MNHEY, SVGEGT. The ends were cut back, 0 bases at V and 6 bases at J, with 9 bases in the middle. This CDR3 has 14 residues. In DNA, the CDR3 is TGTGCCAGCAGTTACTCGGCAGGGTTCAATGAGCAGTTCTTC. This translates into CASSYSAGFNEQFF.

The chain uses TRBV6-4 and TRBJ1-1; D gene uncertain. V was shortened by 0 bases and J by 1 base, with 6 bases between the two germline ends. CDR1 MRHNA and CDR2 SNTAGT come from the germline V gene. The CDR3 extends over 14 amino acids. The CDR3 DNA reads TGTGCCAGCAGTGACTCGCACGGGAACACTGAAGCTTTCTTT. It specifies CASSDSHGNTEAFF.

This clone was detected only once. The V and J genes are TRBV6-2 or TRBV6-3 and TRBJ1-5; TRBD1 aligns across 11 bases. V was pared by 6 bases and J by 6 bases, with 7 bases of the junction left unmatched. Germline lookup yields CDR1 MNHEY and CDR2 SVGEGT. CDR3 size: 15 residues. Here the CDR3 DNA reads TGTGCCAGCAGCAAGGGGACAGGGGGGGGTCAGCCCCAGCATTTT. Protein: CASSKGTGGGQPQHF.

V gene TRBV14 combines with J gene TRBJ2-1; D call uncertain. The germline V and J ends were trimmed by 4 bases and 2 bases, with 9 bases remaining between them. CDR1 and CDR2 (germline): SGHDN, FVKESK. The CDR3 contains 14 residues. CDR3 sequence (DNA): TGTGCCAGCAGCCGGTCTCTACCCTACAATGAGCAGTTCTTC. This codes for CASSRSLPYNEQFF.

V usage is TRBV4-1 and J usage is TRBJ1-5; 9 bases fit TRBD1. The germline gives CDR1 MGHRA, CDR2 YSYEKL. With V trimmed by 2 bases and J by 0 bases, 14 bases remained unmatched. This CDR3 comprises 20 residues. Here the CDR3 reads CASSQNRDGQGPNSNQPQHF. CDR3 bases: TGCGCCAGCAGCCAAAATAGAGACGGACAGGGGCCAAATAGCAATCAGCCCCAGCATTTT.

The chain combines TRBV6-6 with TRBJ2-5, with D possibly TRBD2 on 5 matching bases. The V end lost 2 bases, the J end lost 4 bases, and 8 bases lay between the germline ends. The CDR3 has 13 residues. Germline CDR1 and CDR2: MNHNY and SVGAGI (reference sequence). CDR3 region: CASSYAGGETQYF. As DNA, the CDR3 is TGTGCCAGCAGTTACGCGGGTGGAGAGACCCAGTACTTC.